This TCR beta chain derives from a study of T cell responses to AZD1222 COVID-19 vaccine. This table comes from immunoSEQ multiplex PCR, and its TCRdb copy is limited to in-frame clones, with some not included. The sample has around 170,000 clones, around nine tenths seen once. Germline-derived CDR1 and CDR2 are SGHRS and YFSETQ. The CDR3 loop spans 14 amino acids. The germline V and J ends were trimmed by 3 bases and 8 bases, with 15 bases remaining between them. The sample was peripheral blood, taken on day 0 of AZD1222 vaccination. This rearrangement joins TRBV5-1 to TRBJ2-1, with D unclear. The sequence came from an adult in good health. The CDR3 loop is CASSSANSLDEQFF. The CDR3 DNA sequence: TGCGCCAGCAGCTCCGCAAACAGTCTTGATGAGCAGTTCTTC.